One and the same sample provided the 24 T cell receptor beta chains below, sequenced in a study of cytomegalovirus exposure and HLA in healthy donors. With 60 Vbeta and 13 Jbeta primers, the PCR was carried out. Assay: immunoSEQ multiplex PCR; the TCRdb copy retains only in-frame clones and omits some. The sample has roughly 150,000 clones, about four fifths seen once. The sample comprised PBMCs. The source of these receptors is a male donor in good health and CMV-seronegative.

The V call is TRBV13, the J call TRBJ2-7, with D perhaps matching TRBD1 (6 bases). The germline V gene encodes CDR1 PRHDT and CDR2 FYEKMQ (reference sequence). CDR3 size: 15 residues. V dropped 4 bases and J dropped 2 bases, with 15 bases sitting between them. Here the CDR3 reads CASSSDRTATYEQYF. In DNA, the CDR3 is TGTGCCAGCAGCTCGGATCGGACAGCAACCTACGAGCAGTACTTC.

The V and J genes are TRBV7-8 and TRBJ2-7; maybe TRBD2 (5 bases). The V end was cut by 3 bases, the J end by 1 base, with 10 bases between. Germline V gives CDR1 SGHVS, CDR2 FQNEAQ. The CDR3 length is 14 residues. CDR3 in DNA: TGTGCCAGCAGCTTGCGGGTTTTATCCTACGAGCAGTACTTC. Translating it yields CASSLRVLSYEQYF.

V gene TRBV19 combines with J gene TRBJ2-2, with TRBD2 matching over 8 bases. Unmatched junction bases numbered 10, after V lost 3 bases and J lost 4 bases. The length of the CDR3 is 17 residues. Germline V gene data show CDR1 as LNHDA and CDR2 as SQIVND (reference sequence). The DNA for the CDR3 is TGTGCCAGTAGTATTAAGGGCAGCGGGAGTCCCACCGGGGAGCTGTTTTTT. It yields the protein CASSIKGSGSPTGELFF.

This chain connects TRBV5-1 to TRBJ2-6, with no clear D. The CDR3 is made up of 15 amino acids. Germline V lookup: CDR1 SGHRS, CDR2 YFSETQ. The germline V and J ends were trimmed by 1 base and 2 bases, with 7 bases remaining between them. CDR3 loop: CASSLQETGANVLTF. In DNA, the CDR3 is TGCGCCAGCAGCTTGCAAGAGACTGGGGCCAACGTCCTGACTTTC.

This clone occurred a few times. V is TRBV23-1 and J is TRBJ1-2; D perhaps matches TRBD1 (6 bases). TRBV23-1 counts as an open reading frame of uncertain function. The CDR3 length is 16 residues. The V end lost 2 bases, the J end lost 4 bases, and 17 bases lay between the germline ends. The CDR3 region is CASSQSTGTGIYGYTF. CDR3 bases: TGCGCCAGCAGTCAAAGTACAGGAACAGGGATCTATGGCTACACCTTC.

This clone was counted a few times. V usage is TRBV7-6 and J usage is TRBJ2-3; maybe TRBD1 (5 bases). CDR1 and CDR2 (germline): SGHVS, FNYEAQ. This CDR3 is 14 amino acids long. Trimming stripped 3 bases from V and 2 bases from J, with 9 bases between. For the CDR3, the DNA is TGTGCCAGCAGCTTCAGGGTCGTCACAGATACGCAGTATTTT. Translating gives CASSFRVVTDTQYF.

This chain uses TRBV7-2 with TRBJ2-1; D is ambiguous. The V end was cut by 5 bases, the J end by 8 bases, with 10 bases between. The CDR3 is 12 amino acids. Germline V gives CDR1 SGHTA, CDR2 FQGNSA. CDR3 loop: CASSPRVDEQFF. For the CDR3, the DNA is TGTGCCAGCAGCCCCCGGGTGGATGAGCAGTTCTTC.

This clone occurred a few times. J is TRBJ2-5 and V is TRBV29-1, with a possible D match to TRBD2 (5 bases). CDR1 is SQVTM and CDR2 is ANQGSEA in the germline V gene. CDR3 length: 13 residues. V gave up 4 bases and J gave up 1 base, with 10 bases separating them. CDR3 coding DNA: TGCAGCGTTGGTCATAGCGTCCAAGAGACCCAGTACTTC. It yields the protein CSVGHSVQETQYF.

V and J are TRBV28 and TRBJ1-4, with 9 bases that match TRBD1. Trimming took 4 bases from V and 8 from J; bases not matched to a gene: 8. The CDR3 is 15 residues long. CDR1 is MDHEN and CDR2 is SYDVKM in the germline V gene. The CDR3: CASSSIQGAREKLFF. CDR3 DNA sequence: TGTGCCAGCAGTTCGATACAGGGGGCTCGGGAAAAACTGTTTTTT.

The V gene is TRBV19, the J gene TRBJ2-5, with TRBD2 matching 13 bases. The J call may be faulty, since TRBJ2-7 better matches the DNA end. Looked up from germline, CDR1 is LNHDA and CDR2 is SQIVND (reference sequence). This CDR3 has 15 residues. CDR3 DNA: TGTGCCAGTAGTAGGACTAGCGGGAGCTCCTACGAGCAGTACTTC. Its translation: CASSRTSGSSYEQYF.

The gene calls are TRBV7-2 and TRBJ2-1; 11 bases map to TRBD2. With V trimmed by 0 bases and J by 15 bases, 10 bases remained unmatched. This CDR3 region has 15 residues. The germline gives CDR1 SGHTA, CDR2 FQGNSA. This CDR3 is CASSLASIAGGPPFF. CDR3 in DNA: TGTGCCAGCAGCTTAGCAAGCATAGCGGGAGGGCCACCGTTCTTC.

DNA for the CDR3: TGTGCCAGCAGCCGGGGGGGCTCTGGAAACACCATATATTTT. Amino acid sequence: CASSRGGSGNTIYF. This chain joins TRBV21-1 and TRBJ1-3. TRBV21-1 is assigned pseudogene status. This CDR3 comprises 14 residues.

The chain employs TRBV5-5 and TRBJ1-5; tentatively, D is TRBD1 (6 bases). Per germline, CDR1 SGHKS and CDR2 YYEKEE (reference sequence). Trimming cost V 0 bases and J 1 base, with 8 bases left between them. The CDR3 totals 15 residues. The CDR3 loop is CASSLARGSNQPQHF. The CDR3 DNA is TGTGCCAGCAGCTTGGCCAGGGGAAGCAATCAGCCCCAGCATTTT.

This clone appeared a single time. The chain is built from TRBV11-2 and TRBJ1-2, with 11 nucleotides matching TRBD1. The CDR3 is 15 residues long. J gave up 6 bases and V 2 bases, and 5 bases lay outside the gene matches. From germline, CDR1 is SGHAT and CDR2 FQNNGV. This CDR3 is CASSLSGTGGNGYTF. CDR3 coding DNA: TGTGCCAGCAGCTTATCCGGGACAGGGGGAAATGGCTACACCTTC.

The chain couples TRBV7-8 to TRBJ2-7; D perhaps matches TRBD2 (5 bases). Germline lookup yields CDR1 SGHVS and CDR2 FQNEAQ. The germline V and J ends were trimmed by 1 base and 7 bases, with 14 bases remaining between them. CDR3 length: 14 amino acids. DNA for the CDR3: TGTGCCAGCAGCTTAGGGGGAGAGTTTCTTGAGCAGTACTTC. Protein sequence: CASSLGGEFLEQYF.

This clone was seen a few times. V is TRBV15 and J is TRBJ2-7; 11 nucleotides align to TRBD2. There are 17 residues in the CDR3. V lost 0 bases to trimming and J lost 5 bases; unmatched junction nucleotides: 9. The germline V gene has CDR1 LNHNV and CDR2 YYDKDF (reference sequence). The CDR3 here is CATSRDGQLAGEDEQYF. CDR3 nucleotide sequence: TGTGCCACCAGCAGAGATGGGCAACTAGCGGGAGAGGACGAGCAGTACTTC.

The CDR3 reads CASNRGIDVRNSPLHF. The CDR3 DNA is TGTGCCAGCAATAGGGGGATCGACGTTCGGAATTCACCCCTCCACTTT. The chain links TRBV2 to TRBJ1-6; the D gene is possibly TRBD1 (6 bases). CDR1 is SNHLY, CDR2 FYNNEI, per germline. The CDR3 length is 16 residues. Between the trimmed V and J ends, which lost 7 bases and 7 bases, there was a span of 20 bases.

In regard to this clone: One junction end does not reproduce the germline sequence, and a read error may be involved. As DNA, the CDR3 is TGTGCCAGCAGCCTCCCCTTCCCCGACAGGGTTGGATACACCATATATTTT. Translating it yields CASSLPFPDRVGYTIYF. This chain connects TRBV7-3 to TRBJ1-3, with 7 bases fitting TRBD1. The CDR3 is 17 residues long. CDR1 is SGHTA, CDR2 FQGTGA, per germline.

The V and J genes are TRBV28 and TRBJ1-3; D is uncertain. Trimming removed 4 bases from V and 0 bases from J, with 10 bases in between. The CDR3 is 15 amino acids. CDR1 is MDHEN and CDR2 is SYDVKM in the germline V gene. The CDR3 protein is CASSWPDNSGNTIYF. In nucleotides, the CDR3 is TGTGCCAGCAGTTGGCCCGACAACTCTGGAAACACCATATATTTT.

CDR3 region: CASRLGQGYTGELFF. CDR3 DNA: TGTGCCAGTAGGTTGGGACAGGGGTACACCGGGGAGCTGTTTTTT. The rearrangement links TRBV19 to TRBJ2-2, with 10 bases identical to TRBD1. The germline V gene encodes CDR1 LNHDA and CDR2 SQIVND (reference sequence). The V and J ends lost 6 bases and 3 bases, in that order; junction bases with no gene match: 4. The CDR3 sequence is 15 residues long.

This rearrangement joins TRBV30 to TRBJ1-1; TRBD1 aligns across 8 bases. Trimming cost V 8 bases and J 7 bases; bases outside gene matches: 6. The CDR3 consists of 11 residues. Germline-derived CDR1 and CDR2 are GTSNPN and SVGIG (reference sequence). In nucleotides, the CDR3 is TGTGCCCTTACCGGGACAGGTGAAGCTTTCTTT. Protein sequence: CALTGTGEAFF.

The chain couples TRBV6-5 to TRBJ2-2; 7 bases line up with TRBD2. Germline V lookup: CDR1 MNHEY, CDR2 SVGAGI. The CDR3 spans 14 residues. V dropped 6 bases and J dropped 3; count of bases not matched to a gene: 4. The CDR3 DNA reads TGTGCCAGCAGCCAGACTAGCTACACCGGGGAGCTGTTTTTT. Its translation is CASSQTSYTGELFF.

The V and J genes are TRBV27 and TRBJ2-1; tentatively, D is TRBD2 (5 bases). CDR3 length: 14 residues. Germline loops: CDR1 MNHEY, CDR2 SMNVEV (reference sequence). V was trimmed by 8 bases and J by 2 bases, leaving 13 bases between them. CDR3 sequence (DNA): TGTGCCAGCCAGTCTCGGGGTACCTACAATGAGCAGTTCTTC. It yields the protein CASQSRGTYNEQFF.

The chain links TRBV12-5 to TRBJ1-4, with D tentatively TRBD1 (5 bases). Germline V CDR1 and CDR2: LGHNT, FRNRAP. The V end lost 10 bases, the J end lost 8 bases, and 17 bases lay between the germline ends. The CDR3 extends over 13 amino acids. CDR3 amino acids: CATKGRTEEKLFF. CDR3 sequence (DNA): TGTGCTACCAAGGGGCGGACGGAGGAAAAACTGTTTTTT.